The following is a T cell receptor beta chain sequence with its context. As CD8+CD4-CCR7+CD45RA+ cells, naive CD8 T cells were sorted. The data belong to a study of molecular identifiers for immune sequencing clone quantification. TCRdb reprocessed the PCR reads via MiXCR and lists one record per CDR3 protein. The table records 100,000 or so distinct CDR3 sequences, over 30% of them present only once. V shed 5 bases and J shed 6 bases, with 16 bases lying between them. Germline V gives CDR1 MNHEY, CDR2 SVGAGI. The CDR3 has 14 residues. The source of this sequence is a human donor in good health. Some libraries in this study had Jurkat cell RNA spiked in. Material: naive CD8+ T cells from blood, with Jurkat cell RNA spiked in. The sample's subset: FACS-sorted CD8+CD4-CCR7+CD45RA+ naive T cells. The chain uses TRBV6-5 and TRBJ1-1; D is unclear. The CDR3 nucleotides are TGTGCCAGCAGTCCCAGGTCTGTCGTGGCTGAAGCTTTCTTT. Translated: CASSPRSVVAEAFF.